This T cell receptor beta chain was documented in a study of blood T cell repertoires in COVID-19. Profiling relied on immunoSEQ multiplex PCR, and the TCRdb table lists in-frame clones only, not all of them. The sample has a few hundred thousand clones, 80% to 85% seen once. Unmatched junction bases numbered 18, after V lost 0 bases and J lost 9 bases. CDR1 SGHRS and CDR2 YFSETQ come from the germline V gene. The CDR3 covers 19 residues. The sequenced sample consisted of peripheral blood. The chain is built from TRBV5-1 and TRBJ2-1, with 10 positions matching TRBD2. This TCR came from a woman older than 75 with COVID-19, enrolled during active disease. CDR3 bases: TGCGCCAGCAGCTTGGGGCCCGGCGTGGCCAGCGGGAGGGCAGGTGAGCAGTTCTTC. Protein sequence: CASSLGPGVASGRAGEQFF.